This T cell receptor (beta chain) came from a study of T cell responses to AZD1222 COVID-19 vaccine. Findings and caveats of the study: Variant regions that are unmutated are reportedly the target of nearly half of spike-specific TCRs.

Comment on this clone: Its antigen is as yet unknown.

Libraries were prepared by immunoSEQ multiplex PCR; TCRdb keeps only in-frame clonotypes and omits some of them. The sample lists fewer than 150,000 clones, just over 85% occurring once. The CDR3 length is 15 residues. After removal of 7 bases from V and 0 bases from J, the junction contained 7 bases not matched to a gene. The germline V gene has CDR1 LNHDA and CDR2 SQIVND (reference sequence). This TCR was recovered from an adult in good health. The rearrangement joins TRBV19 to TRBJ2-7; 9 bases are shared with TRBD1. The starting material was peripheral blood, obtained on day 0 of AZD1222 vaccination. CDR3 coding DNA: TGTGCCAGTATGGCGGGGACAGGGAGCTCCTACGAGCAGTACTTC. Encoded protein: CASMAGTGSSYEQYF. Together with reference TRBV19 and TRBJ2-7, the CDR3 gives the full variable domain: DGGITQSPKYLFRKEGQNVTLSCEQNLNHDAMYWYRQDPGQGLRLIYYSQIVNDFQKGDIAEGYSVSREKKESFPLTVTSAQKNPTAFYLCASMAGTGSSYEQYFGPGTRLTVT.